This TCR beta chain was identified during a study of blood T cell repertoires in COVID-19. In the study's own analysis: Reference gene primer amplification gave nucleated cell count estimates. Assay: immunoSEQ multiplex PCR; the TCRdb copy retains only in-frame clones and omits some. D and trimming come from the DNA, and the V and J calls and clone size come from that table. The sample has about 400,000 clones, approximately 88% seen once. Per the germline V gene, CDR1 is SEHNR and CDR2 is FQNEAQ (reference sequence). The CDR3 sequence is 14 residues long. Deletions cut 5 bases from V and 4 bases from J, with 11 bases between.

The sequencing input was PBMCs or T cells enriched from blood (not recorded which). The receptor's source is a woman aged 30 to 39 with acute COVID-19. The gene calls are TRBV7-9 and TRBJ1-4; possible D gene TRBD1, 6 bases. CDR3 loop: CASSQGHGNEKLFF. CDR3 coding DNA: TGTGCCAGCAGCCAGGGACACGGTAATGAAAAACTGTTTTTT.